Each of the 9 T cell receptor beta chains below was sequenced from the same sample in a study of shared clonotypes between healthy human individuals. The assay was immunoSEQ multiplex PCR, and TCRdb's table has in-frame clones only and misses some. The data show 2.5 million or so clones, just over 90% seen once. Sample: naive CD4+ T cells sorted from blood. Subset defined: CD45RA+ positively selected. The source of these receptors is a man aged 18 to 29 in good health.

The chain joins TRBV6-6 to TRBJ1-1; possibly TRBD1 for D (6 bases). Trimming cost V 6 bases and J 0 bases, with 11 bases left between them. CDR3 size: 14 residues. Germline CDR1 MNHNY, CDR2 SVGAGI (reference sequence). CDR3 loop: CASRDSSMNTEAFF. CDR3 sequence (DNA): TGTGCCAGCAGGGACAGCTCCATGAACACTGAAGCTTTCTTT.

The V and J genes are TRBV18 and TRBJ1-5; possible D gene TRBD1, 5 bases. In germline, CDR1 is KGHSH, CDR2 LQKENI. CDR3 length: 16 residues. Trimming removed 6 bases from V and 2 bases from J, with 17 bases in between. The CDR3 DNA reads TGTGCCAGCTCTTCAGGGCCCCCGCGGGGCAATCAGCCCCAGCATTTT. It is translated as CASSSGPPRGNQPQHF.

The V call is TRBV6-1, the J call TRBJ2-6; the match to TRBD1 covers 7 bases. CDR1 is MNHNS, CDR2 SASEGT, per germline. After removal of 7 bases from V and 2 bases from J, the junction contained 5 bases not matched to a gene. CDR3 length: 15 amino acids. This CDR3 reads CASMTGQTGANVLTF. CDR3 nucleotide sequence: TGTGCCAGCATGACAGGGCAGACTGGGGCCAACGTCCTGACTTTC.

The CDR3 DNA is TGTGCCAGCTCACCCATGGAGGGGGGAGTCTCTGGAAACACCATATATTTT. Protein: CASSPMEGGVSGNTIYF. The chain carries TRBV18 and TRBJ1-3; tentative D call: TRBD1 (6 bases). CDR1 and CDR2 (germline): KGHSH, LQKENI. V lost 3 bases to trimming and J lost 0 bases, with 15 bases between them. The CDR3 extends over 17 amino acids.

The gene calls are TRBV4-2 and TRBJ2-2; D is ambiguous. V lost 0 bases, J lost 2 bases, and 10 bases lay in between. The CDR3 covers 16 residues. The germline CDR1 and CDR2 sequences are LGHNA and YNFKEQ. CDR3 protein: CASSQEGTVNTGELFF. The CDR3 DNA reads as TGTGCCAGCAGCCAAGAAGGAACAGTAAACACCGGGGAGCTGTTTTTT.

The chain joins TRBV29-1 to TRBJ1-1, with D possibly matching TRBD1 (5 bases). This CDR3 region has 15 residues. V lost 4 bases, J lost 4 bases, and 19 bases lay in between. CDR1 and CDR2 from the germline V gene are SQVTM and ANQGSEA. As DNA, the CDR3 is TGCAGCGTTGGGCGCAAAGGTGGGACGAGCACTGAAGCTTTCTTT. This gives the protein CSVGRKGGTSTEAFF.

The rearrangement links TRBV25-1 to TRBJ2-1; 9 bases line up with TRBD1. The V gene end was trimmed by 6 bases and the J gene end by 10 bases; junction bases not matched to a gene: 16. Germline V gene sequence: CDR1 MGHDK, CDR2 SYGVNS. There are 16 residues in the CDR3. In DNA form, the CDR3 reads TGTGCCAGCAGCCGGGACAGGGCCCCTCTACAGGGAGAGCAGTTCTTC. It yields the protein CASSRDRAPLQGEQFF. The variable domain in full, completed from reference TRBV25-1 and TRBJ2-1, reads EADIYQTPRYLVIGTGKKITLECSQTMGHDKMYWYQQDPGMELHLIHYSYGVNSTEKGDLSSESTVSRIRTEHFPLTLESARPSHTSQYLCASSRDRAPLQGEQFFGPGTRLTVL.

The rearrangement joins TRBV5-4 to TRBJ2-5; tentatively, D is TRBD1 (6 bases). The V and J ends lost 4 bases and 3 bases respectively, with 19 bases between them. Germline V gene sequence: CDR1 SGHNT, CDR2 YYREEE (reference sequence). The CDR3 contains 16 residues. This CDR3 reads CASSGGPGHLEETQYF. The CDR3 region has the DNA TGTGCCAGCAGCGGCGGCCCGGGACACCTAGAAGAGACCCAGTACTTC.

This rearrangement joins TRBV11-3 to TRBJ2-7; 13 bases agree with TRBD2. CDR1 is SGHNT and CDR2 is YENEEA in the germline V gene. This CDR3 contains 14 residues. Trimming cost V 4 bases and J 5 bases; bases outside gene matches: 2. The CDR3 nucleotides are TGTGCCAGCAGCTCCGGACTAGCGGGAGACGAGCAGTACTTC. Translating it yields CASSSGLAGDEQYF.